This TCR beta chain comes out of a study of blood T cell repertoires in COVID-19. The wider study: Acute and convalescent COVID-19 samples came from the United States, Italy and Spain.

The V gene end was trimmed by 0 bases and the J gene end by 10 bases; junction bases not matched to a gene: 9. CDR3 length equals 15 residues. Germline V gives CDR1 SGHAT, CDR2 FQNNGV. How the authors handled the data: Amplification of reference gene primers was used by the study to estimate nucleated cell counts. This table comes from immunoSEQ multiplex PCR, and its TCRdb copy is limited to in-frame clones, with some not included. The D gene and trimming were derived from the DNA, and the V and J assignments and clone size from that table. The sample contains about 250,000 clones, around 88% of which appear only once. Seattle-derived patients entered the study during active infection and were followed longitudinally.

The TCR sequence derives from a woman of 80 years or more with COVID-19, enrolled during active disease. The sequenced sample was peripheral blood. J is TRBJ1-5 and V is TRBV11-2; 7 bases map to TRBD1. The chain's CDR3 is CASSLDDGAGGPQHF. The CDR3 region has the DNA TGTGCCAGCAGCTTAGACGACGGCGCAGGGGGACCCCAGCATTTT.